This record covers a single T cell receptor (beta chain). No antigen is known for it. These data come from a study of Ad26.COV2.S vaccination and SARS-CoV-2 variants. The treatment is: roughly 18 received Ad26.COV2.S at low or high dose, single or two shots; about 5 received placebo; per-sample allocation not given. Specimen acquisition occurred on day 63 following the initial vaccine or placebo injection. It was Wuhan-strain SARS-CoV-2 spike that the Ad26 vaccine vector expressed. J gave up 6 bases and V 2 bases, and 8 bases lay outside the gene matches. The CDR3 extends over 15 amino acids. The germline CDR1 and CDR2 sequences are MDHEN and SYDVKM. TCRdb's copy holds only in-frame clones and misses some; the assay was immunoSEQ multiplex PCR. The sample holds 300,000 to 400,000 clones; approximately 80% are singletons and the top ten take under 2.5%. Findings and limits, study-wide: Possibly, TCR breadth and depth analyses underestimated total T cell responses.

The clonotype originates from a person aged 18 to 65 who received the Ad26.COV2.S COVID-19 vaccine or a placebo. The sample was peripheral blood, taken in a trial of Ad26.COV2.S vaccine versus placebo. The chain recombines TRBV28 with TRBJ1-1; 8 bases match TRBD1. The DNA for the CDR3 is TGTGCCAGCAGTTTACCCAGGGGGCGCGTAGCTGAAGCTTTCTTT. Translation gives CASSLPRGRVAEAFF.